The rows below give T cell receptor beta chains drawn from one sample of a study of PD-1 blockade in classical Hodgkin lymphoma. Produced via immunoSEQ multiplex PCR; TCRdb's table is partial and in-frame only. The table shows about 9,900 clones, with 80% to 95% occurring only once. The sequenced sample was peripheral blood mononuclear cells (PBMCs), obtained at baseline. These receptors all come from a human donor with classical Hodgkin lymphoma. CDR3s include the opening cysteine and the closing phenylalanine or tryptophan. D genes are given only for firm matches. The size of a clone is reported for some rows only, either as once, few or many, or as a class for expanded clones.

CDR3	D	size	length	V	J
CASSSYRDSETEAFF	.	.	15	TRBV5-4	TRBJ1-1
CASSPRRGRGYEQFF	.	.	15	TRBV4-1	TRBJ2-1
CASSLRQGNYNEQFF	.	.	15	TRBV27	TRBJ2-1
CATSAGGEWTEAFF	.	few	14	TRBV15	TRBJ1-1
CASSDADGWTQYF	.	.	13	TRBV25-1	TRBJ2-5
CASSPLEGAYEQYF	.	.	14	TRBV27	TRBJ2-7
CSVGWSTDTQYF	.	.	12	TRBV29-1	TRBJ2-3
CAWSPPAAGANVLTF	.	once	15	TRBV30	TRBJ2-6
CATQEGSSGANVLTF	.	once	15	TRBV2	TRBJ2-6
CASSPGTSRDEQFF	TRBD2	.	14	TRBV18	TRBJ2-1
CASSQDRPDTQYF	.	.	13	TRBV27	TRBJ2-3
CASSLNNEQFF	.	.	11	TRBV5-1	TRBJ2-1
CARTQGVLGDTEAFF	.	.	15	TRBV21-1	TRBJ1-1
CASSYSRAGGNTIYF	.	.	15	TRBV6-6	TRBJ1-3
CASSYEAGAAQYF	TRBD2	.	13	TRBV6-5	TRBJ2-3
CASSQVQGLLTDTQYF	.	.	16	TRBV4-2	TRBJ2-3